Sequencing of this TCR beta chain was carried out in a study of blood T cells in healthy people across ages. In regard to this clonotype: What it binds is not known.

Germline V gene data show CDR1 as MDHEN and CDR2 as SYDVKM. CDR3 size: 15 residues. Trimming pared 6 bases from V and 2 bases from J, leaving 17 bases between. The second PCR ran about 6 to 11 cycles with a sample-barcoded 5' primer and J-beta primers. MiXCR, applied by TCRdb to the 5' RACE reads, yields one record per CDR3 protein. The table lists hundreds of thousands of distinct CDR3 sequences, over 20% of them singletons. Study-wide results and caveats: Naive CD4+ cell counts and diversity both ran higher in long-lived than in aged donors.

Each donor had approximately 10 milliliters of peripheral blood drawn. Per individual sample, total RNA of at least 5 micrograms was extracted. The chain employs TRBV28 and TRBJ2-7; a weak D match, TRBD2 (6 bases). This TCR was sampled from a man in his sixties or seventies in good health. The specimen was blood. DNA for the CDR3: TGTGCCAGCAGGGGTATGAGGGGACTGACCTACGAGCAGTACTTC. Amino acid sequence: CASRGMRGLTYEQYF.